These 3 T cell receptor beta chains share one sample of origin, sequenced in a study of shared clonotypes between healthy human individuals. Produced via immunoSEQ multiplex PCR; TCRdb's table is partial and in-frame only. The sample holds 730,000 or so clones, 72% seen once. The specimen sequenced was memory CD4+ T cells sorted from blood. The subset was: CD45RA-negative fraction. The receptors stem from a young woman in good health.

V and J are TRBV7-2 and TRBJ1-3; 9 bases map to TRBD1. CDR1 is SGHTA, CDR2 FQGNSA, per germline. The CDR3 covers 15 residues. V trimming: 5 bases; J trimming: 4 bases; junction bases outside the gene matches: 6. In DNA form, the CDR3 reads TGTGCCAGCAGCGGGATAGGGACAGGGGGAAACACCATATATTTT. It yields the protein CASSGIGTGGNTIYF.

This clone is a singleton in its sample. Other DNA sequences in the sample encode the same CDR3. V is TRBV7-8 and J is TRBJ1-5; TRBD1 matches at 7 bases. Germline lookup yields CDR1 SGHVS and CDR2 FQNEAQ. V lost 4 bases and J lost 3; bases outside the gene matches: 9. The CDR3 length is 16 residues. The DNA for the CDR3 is TGTGCCAGCAGCTCACAACCAGGGGGTGTCAATCAGCCCCAGCATTTT. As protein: CASSSQPGGVNQPQHF.

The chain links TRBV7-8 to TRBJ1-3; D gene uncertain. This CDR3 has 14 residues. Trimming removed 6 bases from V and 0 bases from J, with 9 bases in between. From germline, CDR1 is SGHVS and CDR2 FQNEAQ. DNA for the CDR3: TGTGCCAGCAGGCCCGGTGGCTCTGGAAACACCATATATTTT. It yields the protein CASRPGGSGNTIYF. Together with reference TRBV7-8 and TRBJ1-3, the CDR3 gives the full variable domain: GAGVSQSPRYKVAKRGQDVALRCDPISGHVSLFWYQQALGQGPEFLTYFQNEAQLDKSGLPSDRFFAERPEGSVSTLKIQRTQQEDSAVYLCASRPGGSGNTIYFGEGSWLTVV.